Described below is a single T cell receptor beta chain sequence and its context. Its matching antigen is unknown. Both 60 Vbeta primers and 13 Jbeta primers went into the PCR. Only in-frame clones appear in the TCRdb table, and some are missing; sequencing was by immunoSEQ multiplex PCR. The table lists roughly 150,000 clones, more than 9.5% of them singletons. Trimming removed 5 bases from V and 6 bases from J; junction bases left unmatched: 3. Germline loops: CDR1 SGHNT, CDR2 YENEEA. CDR3 length: 14 residues. The data belong to a study of cytomegalovirus exposure and HLA in healthy donors. Overall study: The study placed 70% to 90% of its roughly 410 genotyped donors in the Caucasian-associated ancestry cluster.

Study-level results: Most TCR beta V segments were productive about 87% or about 30% of the time in an earlier analysis. Researchers left out some V segments, among them TRBV6-2 and TRBV6-3, as indistinguishable.

Sequencing was performed on PBMCs. The gene calls are TRBV11-3 and TRBJ2-1, with 11 nucleotides matching TRBD2. The source is a man between 45 and 60 years old in good health and CMV-seronegative. CDR3 residues: CASSLLAGGNEQFF. CDR3 DNA: TGTGCCAGCAGCCTCCTAGCGGGGGGCAATGAGCAGTTCTTC.